One sample yielded the 20 T cell receptor beta chains listed below, sequenced in a study of cytomegalovirus exposure and HLA in healthy donors. PCR employed 60 Vbeta and 13 Jbeta primers. Clones were read by immunoSEQ multiplex PCR, and TCRdb kept only the in-frame ones, dropping some. The sample lists some 52,000 clones, approximately 72% occurring once. Sample: PBMCs. These receptors were taken from a woman aged 45 to 65 in good health and CMV-seronegative.

The chain carries TRBV1 and TRBJ2-2; TRBD2 is taken as the D call from the table, unchecked against the DNA. TRBV1 is described as a pseudogene. The CDR3 covers 16 residues. CDR3 in DNA: TGCACCAGCAGCCTGCTAGCGGGGGGTGAGGGCGGGGAGCTGTTTTTT. Residues: CTSSLLAGGEGGELFF.

V is TRBV5-8 and J is TRBJ1-5, with unresolved D. Germline V gives CDR1 SGHTS, CDR2 YDEGEE. The CDR3 consists of 12 residues. V lost 1 base, J lost 6 bases, and 5 bases lay in between. CDR3 bases: TGTGCCAGCAGCTTGAGGAGTCAGCCCCAGCATTTT. This sequence encodes CASSLRSQPQHF.

The V gene is TRBV5-1, the J gene TRBJ2-5, with TRBD1 matching 10 bases. Germline loops: CDR1 SGHRS, CDR2 YFSETQ. The J segment lost 5 bases and the V segment lost 3 bases, leaving 7 bases of the junction unmatched. This CDR3 is 15 amino acids long. The CDR3: CASSSGTGARETQYF. The CDR3 coding sequence is TGCGCCAGCAGCTCCGGGACAGGGGCCAGGGAGACCCAGTACTTC.

The chain uses TRBV7-2 and TRBJ1-2; tentatively, D is TRBD1 (6 bases). Trimming took 1 base from V and 6 from J, leaving 12 bases between them. This CDR3 spans 14 amino acids. The germline V gene has CDR1 SGHTA and CDR2 FQGNSA. The CDR3 DNA reads as TGTGCCAGCAGCTTAGGAGAGGGGGTGGATGGCTACACCTTC. It translates to CASSLGEGVDGYTF.

The chain carries TRBV5-1 and TRBJ2-7; D not certain. Germline assignment: CDR1 SGHRS and CDR2 YFSETQ. CDR3 length: 13 amino acids. The V end was cut by 0 bases, the J end by 2 bases, with 6 bases between. The CDR3 DNA sequence: TGCGCCAGCAGCTTGGAAGTAGCCTACGAGCAGTACTTC. This translates into CASSLEVAYEQYF.

The chain is built from TRBV10-3 and TRBJ2-1, with a tentative D call TRBD2 (6 bases). Germline CDR1 is ENHRY and CDR2 is SYGVKD. The V end lost 2 bases, the J end lost 0 bases, and 11 bases lay between the germline ends. CDR3 length: 16 amino acids. CDR3 in amino acids: CAISETSISSYNEQFF. In DNA, the CDR3 is TGTGCCATCAGTGAGACTAGCATCTCCTCCTACAATGAGCAGTTCTTC.

Of note for this clone: The sample holds other DNA sequences that translate to the same CDR3. This chain joins TRBV5-4 and TRBJ2-1, with D perhaps TRBD2 (6 bases). The germline CDR1 and CDR2 sequences are SGHNT and YYREEE (reference sequence). Deletions cut 4 bases from V and 6 bases from J, with 17 bases between. CDR3 length: 15 residues. CDR3 residues: CASSLGGVGGNEQFF. In nucleotides, the CDR3 is TGTGCCAGCAGCCTTGGAGGGGTCGGGGGCAATGAGCAGTTCTTC.

The gene calls are TRBV7-2 and TRBJ2-1; 9 positions agree with TRBD2. Trimming at V came to 0 bases and at J to 4 bases, leaving 4 bases not matched to a gene. This CDR3 region has 16 residues. Germline V lookup: CDR1 SGHTA, CDR2 FQGNSA. This CDR3 reads CASSLASSGAYNEQFF. CDR3 DNA sequence: TGTGCCAGCAGCTTAGCGTCTAGCGGGGCGTACAATGAGCAGTTCTTC.

The chain combines TRBV29-1 with TRBJ1-6, with no clear D. This CDR3 comprises 15 residues. The germline V gene has CDR1 SQVTM and CDR2 ANQGSEA. Trimming took 8 bases from V and 6 from J, leaving 20 bases between them. The CDR3 DNA reads as TGCAGCCCCGCCGGAGGCGGCACGGTTAATTCACCCCTCCACTTT. This translates into CSPAGGGTVNSPLHF.

The chain carries TRBV2 and TRBJ2-5; TRBD1 agrees at 7 bases. V was clipped by 7 bases and J by 2 bases; unmatched bases: 4. The CDR3 contains 13 residues. CDR1 SNHLY and CDR2 FYNNEI come from the germline V gene. The CDR3 sequence is CASTGQAQETQYF. As DNA, the CDR3 is TGTGCCAGCACCGGACAGGCACAAGAGACCCAGTACTTC.

This clone has just a few counts. The V gene is TRBV6-5, the J gene TRBJ1-1; 7 nucleotides match TRBD1. The CDR3 has 15 amino acids. Germline CDR1 and CDR2: MNHEY and SVGAGI. V gave up 0 bases and J gave up 5 bases; unmatched junction bases: 6. The CDR3 loop is CASSYSGQVVTEAFF. The CDR3 nucleotides are TGTGCCAGCAGTTACTCCGGACAGGTCGTGACTGAAGCTTTCTTT.

The rearrangement joins TRBV19 to TRBJ2-1; 7 nucleotides line up with TRBD2. The CDR3 has 17 residues. The germline CDR1 and CDR2 sequences are LNHDA and SQIVND (reference sequence). J lost 6 bases, V lost 5 bases, and 16 bases had no gene match. CDR3 sequence (DNA): TGTGCCAGTAGTCCCTCCCCCCGGCCGGGAGGAGGCAATGAGCAGTTCTTC. Its protein is CASSPSPRPGGGNEQFF.

DNA for the CDR3: TGCGCCAGCAGCTTTTCCGCCCTGGACAGAAACTACGAGCAGTACTTC. Amino acids: CASSFSALDRNYEQYF. The chain links TRBV5-1 to TRBJ2-7; D might be TRBD1 (6 bases). The germline V and J ends were trimmed by 2 bases and 3 bases, with 18 bases remaining between them. The CDR3 is 16 residues long. Germline CDR1 reads SGHRS; CDR2 reads YFSETQ.

This sequence joins TRBV7-9 and TRBJ2-7, with TRBD1 matching 10 bases. Germline values: CDR1 SEHNR, CDR2 FQNEAQ (reference sequence). The length of the CDR3 is 15 residues. The V and J ends lost 1 base and 6 bases, in that order; junction bases with no gene match: 6. CDR3: CASSLGTTGGGEQYF. The CDR3 nucleotides are TGTGCCAGCAGCTTAGGTACGACAGGGGGCGGCGAGCAGTACTTC.

This clone was observed a handful of times. V and J are TRBV7-9 and TRBJ2-5; 8 bases agree with TRBD1. This CDR3 is built from 14 residues. V gave up 5 bases and J gave up 3 bases; unmatched junction bases: 5. Germline loops: CDR1 SEHNR, CDR2 FQNEAQ (reference sequence). The CDR3 nucleotides are TGTGCCAGCAGCCCCCAGGGGGCAAAAGAGACCCAGTACTTC. Its protein is CASSPQGAKETQYF.

The genes are TRBV19 and TRBJ2-3; D not resolved. Trimming stripped 3 bases from V and 4 bases from J, with 14 bases between. CDR3 length: 15 amino acids. Germline CDR1 reads LNHDA; CDR2 reads SQIVND (reference sequence). In DNA form, the CDR3 reads TGTGCCAGTAGTATGACAAATCAGCTCCCAGATACGCAGTATTTT. As protein: CASSMTNQLPDTQYF.

The V and J genes are TRBV18 and TRBJ2-3; 8 bases are shared with TRBD2. CDR1 is KGHSH, CDR2 LQKENI, per germline. Germline trimming cut 4 bases from V and 1 base from J; bases unmatched to any gene: 4. The CDR3 runs to 15 residues. CDR3 region: CASSLETSGTDTQYF. The CDR3, as DNA: TGTGCCAGCTCACTCGAGACTAGCGGCACAGATACGCAGTATTTT.

The V and J genes are TRBV27 and TRBJ1-3; no definite D call. The CDR3 sequence is 13 residues long. V dropped 5 bases and J dropped 3 bases, with 8 bases sitting between them. Germline V gives CDR1 MNHEY, CDR2 SMNVEV (reference sequence). The CDR3 loop is CASSDYSGNTIYF. DNA for the CDR3: TGTGCCAGCAGTGACTACAGTGGAAACACCATATATTTT.

This chain connects TRBV15 to TRBJ1-5; D is unresolved. V shed 5 bases and J shed 6 bases, with 8 bases lying between them. The CDR3 runs to 12 residues. The germline gives CDR1 LNHNV, CDR2 YYDKDF (reference sequence). CDR3: CATSLARQPQHF. CDR3 DNA: TGTGCCACCAGCTTGGCTCGTCAGCCCCAGCATTTT. Drawing the rest from reference TRBV15 and TRBJ1-5, the complete variable domain is DAMVIQNPRYQVTQFGKPVTLSCSQTLNHNVMYWYQQKSSQAPKLLFHYYDKDFNNEADTPDNFQSRRPNTSFCFLDIRSPGLGDTAMYLCATSLARQPQHFGDGTRLSIL.

V gene TRBV15 combines with J gene TRBJ2-1; 9 bases fit TRBD1. Germline CDR1 is LNHNV and CDR2 is YYDKDF (reference sequence). This CDR3 spans 15 amino acids. Unmatched junction bases numbered 2, after V lost 3 bases and J lost 2 bases. CDR3 DNA: TGTGCCACCAGCAGTGACAGGGGGACCTACAATGAGCAGTTCTTC. This gives the protein CATSSDRGTYNEQFF.